In this sample, the clone carrying this T cell receptor beta chain turned up a few times. Its antigen is currently unknown. Sequencing was performed with immunoSEQ multiplex PCR; in TCRdb, only in-frame clones are kept and a portion is missing. Of over 55,000 clones in the sample, 87% were seen once. The sample originates from a study of lymphopenia after photon versus proton radiotherapy. General study points: Better survival with proton therapy was suggested as possible, not demonstrated. Under photons, naive T cells and diversity fell while effector/memory populations rose. After the lymphocyte nadir, photon-treated repertoires showed oligoclonal expansion, especially of CD8+ Temra cells. Post-nadir TCR diversity decline inversely tracked overall survival among those who died.

V trimming: 4 bases; J trimming: 0 bases; junction bases outside the gene matches: 6. The V gene's germline CDR1 is SGHAT and CDR2 FQNNGV. The CDR3 length is 15 residues. The input for sequencing was peripheral blood, taken from a patient treated with proton-based radiotherapy. The receptor was derived from a man older than 75 with esophageal cancer. The chain employs TRBV11-2 and TRBJ2-7; 7 bases are shared with TRBD2. The chain's CDR3 is CASSSPSGTSYEQYF. The DNA for the CDR3 is TGTGCCAGCAGCTCTCCGAGCGGGACCTCCTACGAGCAGTACTTC.